The rows below give T cell receptor beta chains drawn from one sample of a study of T cells in Graves' hyperthyroidism and ophthalmopathy. Each CDR3 protein is one row after TCRdb ran MiXCR on the multiplex PCR reads. Here the sample spans 380,000 or so distinct CDR3 sequences, around 14% being singletons. Sequencing was performed on blood. The origin of the receptors is a woman aged 30 to 39 with Graves' hyperthyroidism. Each CDR3 is given with its conserved first and last residue.

j_gene,v_gene,CDR3aa
TRBJ2-7,TRBV13,CASSLNPYEQYF
TRBJ1-2,TRBV20-1,CSARDSAGPYGYTF
TRBJ2-3,TRBV30,CAWSVLERELDTQYF
TRBJ1-3,TRBV19,CASSMDIYSGNTIYF
TRBJ2-1,TRBV9,CASSVRTNSYNEQFF
TRBJ2-3,TRBV6-1,CASSDPGQGGYTQYF
TRBJ2-7,TRBV29-1,CSVEERYEQYF
TRBJ1-2,TRBV28,CASYGNNYGYTF
TRBJ2-7,TRBV6-5,CASSYTTGTSSSYEQYF
TRBJ1-5,TRBV2,CASRAGIGSSNQPQRF
TRBJ2-1,TRBV12-3/TRBV12-4,CASSLGGNGNEQFF
TRBJ1-1,TRBV11-3,CASSLDPNTEAFF
TRBJ2-1,TRBV11-2,CASSSRRGLYNERLF
TRBJ2-7,TRBV7-2,CASSVTSGFSYEQYF